This T cell receptor (beta chain) was captured in a study of STAT5B mutations in CD4+ large granular lymphocyte leukemia (dated by TCRdb to between 2021 and 2022). Notes on the research overall: Among healthy controls, the CDR3 'QG' motif was associated with a particular HLA allele. The study compared the TCRbeta repertoires of patients with CD4+ T-cell large granular lymphocyte leukemia against those of healthy blood donors. Flow cytometry on FACSCanto II or FACSVerse showed that the purified fractions were more than 95% pure among lymphocytes.

TCRbeta rearrangements were sequenced from genomic DNA using the immunoSEQ assay at survey resolution. Per the authors' processing: In the TCR sequencing data, the lowest productive clonotype frequency that could be detected was 2.59 x 10-5. Only productive TCRbeta rearrangements, defined as complete and in-frame sequences, were included in the analyses. Sample clonality was computed as Simpson clonality in the immunoSEQ Analyzer version 3.0. Clones were categorized by frequency as very rare, small, medium, large (1-20%) or hyperexpanded (>20%). OLGA 1.2.3 estimated generation probabilities, VDJtools produced V-gene circos plots, VDJdb was queried for specificities, and GLIPH identified CDR3 motifs. What TCRdb holds here is the immuneACCESS table cut down to in-frame rearrangements. Part of the clones is not present; checked against another copy, under half of the missing clones reflect an unresolved V gene, and the others are unexplained. D and trimming come from the DNA, and the V and J calls and clone size come from that table. This sample gives tens of thousands of clones in total; around 75% of them show up just once. The ten top clones hold approximately 4.1% of the sample.

What the authors observed across the whole study: Enrichment of TRBV06-family usage was observed among the top patient clones (8/27) relative to healthy controls (2/35). The data were not HLA-matched, and the higher clonality in CD4+ T-LGLL than in CD8+ T-LGLL could be due to the relatively small sample size. Greater clonality appeared to be present in CD4-sorted patient repertoires than in healthy CD4+ repertoires, and the difference was retained after the putative leukemic clones were removed. Each patient's main leukemic clonotypes were private, but 25% of these clonotypes showed up at low frequency in the non-leukemic repertoires of other patients.

Cut back by 5 bases and 2 bases, the V and J ends lie 6 bases apart. The CDR3 has 12 amino acids, counting the end cysteine and phenylalanine. Left in the record is the CDR3 DNA by itself, 36 bases read in frame from the first base. Reading the germline V gene gives CDR1 MNHNS and CDR2 SASEGT. The healthy controls were a few dozen blood donors, and the buffy coats of these donors were supplied by the Finnish Red Cross blood service. All TCR-sequenced material derived from peripheral blood: patient blood samples and healthy donor buffy coats. Ficoll-Hypaque gradient centrifugation was used to isolate peripheral blood mononuclear cells. CD4+ cells were magnetically purified from the buffy coats of healthy controls. Genomic DNA was extracted with the Gentra Puregene Cell and Tissue kit and quantified on a Qubit 2.0 fluorometer. This clone was seen only a few times. This clone's antigen is unknown. No base quality information exists; no much larger clone differs at one position.

The source is a human donor in good health. This chain joins TRBV6-1 to TRBJ1-2; the D gene assignment is ambiguous. Sequenced: CD4+ T cells from blood buffy coats. The CDR3 loop reads CASSFDNYGYTF. The DNA reads as follows: TGTGCCAGCAGTTTTGACAACTATGGCTACACCTTC.